This paragraph reports one T cell receptor beta chain. J gave up 1 base and V 2 bases, and 3 bases lay outside the gene matches. The CDR3 has 15 residues. Germline-derived CDR1 and CDR2 are SGHRS and YFSETQ. The data derive from a study of tumor T cells in aggressive B-cell lymphoma. Sequenced by immunoSEQ multiplex PCR; TCRdb stores in-frame clones only, minus some. The sample lists roughly 9,000 clones, 70% to 90% occurring once. The genes are TRBV5-1 and TRBJ1-2; 9 bases match TRBD1. This sequence was found in an adult with diffuse large B cell lymphoma. Material for sequencing was tumor tissue. The CDR3 DNA follows: TGCGCCAGCAGCTTCGGGGACAGGGATAACTATGGCTACACCTTC. Amino acids: CASSFGDRDNYGYTF.